The 10 T cell receptor beta chains listed next were all sequenced from one sample in a study of CXCR3-negative and CXCR3-positive naive CD8 T cells. UMI-labeled TRB cDNA libraries were prepared by 5' RACE. One entry per CDR3 protein, without DNA, is what TCRdb gives after re-calling the 5' RACE reads. The sample table includes approximately 47,000 distinct CDR3 sequences. Sequencing used naive CXCR3- CD8+ T cells from blood. The subset is: CD45RO-CCR7+CD27+CD95- naive CD8+ T cells lacking CXCR3 (TNR3-). The origin of the receptors is a human donor in good health. Some clones in this sample may be carry-over from other donors' samples.

The chain recombines TRBV28 with TRBJ2-3; TCRdb returns TRBD2, unconfirmable since there is no DNA. Germline V gene sequence: CDR1 MDHEN, CDR2 SYDVKM. The CDR3 length is 17 residues. This CDR3 reads CASSLILEGPSTDTQYF.

The chain is built from TRBV10-2 and TRBJ2-5. CDR1 and CDR2 (germline): WSHSY, SAAADI. The length of the CDR3 is 14 residues. CDR3 region: CASSESRGSKTQYF.

The chain carries TRBV5-1 and TRBJ2-1; the TRBD1 assignment by TCRdb is unverifiable without DNA. The CDR3 spans 16 residues. Germline-derived CDR1 and CDR2 are SGHRS and YFSETQ. The CDR3 here is CASRPDLDRVFSEQFF.

The chain is built from TRBV12-3 or TRBV12-4 and TRBJ1-3. The CDR3 has 15 amino acids. This CDR3 reads CASSLDVRSGNTIYF.

The genes are TRBV29-1 and TRBJ2-2; as DNA is missing, the TRBD1 call by TCRdb cannot be tested. The CDR3 is 11 amino acids. Germline-derived CDR1 and CDR2 are SQVTM and ANQGSEA. CDR3 region: CSANREGELFF.

The CDR3 protein is CASSQDSLGTTDTQYF. The chain employs TRBV4-2 and TRBJ2-3; as DNA is missing, the TRBD1 call by TCRdb cannot be tested. Germline values: CDR1 LGHNA, CDR2 YNFKEQ. The CDR3 contains 16 residues.

J is TRBJ1-5 and V is TRBV23-1; as DNA is missing, the TRBD1 call by TCRdb cannot be tested. TRBV23-1 is marked as an open reading frame, function uncertain. This CDR3 comprises 20 residues. CDR3 amino acids: CASSQQGTGGKPYSNQPQHF.

The J gene is TRBJ2-7, the V gene TRBV7-8; TCRdb gives TRBD1 as the D gene, but with no DNA this cannot be confirmed. CDR3 length: 14 amino acids. Germline CDR1 SGHVS, CDR2 FQNEAQ. CDR3 region: CASSLGTGIGEQYF.

This clonotype registers medium-sized by frequency. The rearrangement uses TRBV7-2 and TRBJ2-7. The CDR3 runs to 14 residues. The germline CDR1 and CDR2 sequences are SGHTA and FQGNSA. The CDR3 region is CASSLLAGTYEQYF.

The chain recombines TRBV29-1 with TRBJ2-6; TCRdb names TRBD1, which stays unverified in the absence of DNA. Looked up from germline, CDR1 is SQVTM and CDR2 is ANQGSEA. The CDR3 extends over 15 amino acids. CDR3 protein: CSAISGQAGANVLTF.